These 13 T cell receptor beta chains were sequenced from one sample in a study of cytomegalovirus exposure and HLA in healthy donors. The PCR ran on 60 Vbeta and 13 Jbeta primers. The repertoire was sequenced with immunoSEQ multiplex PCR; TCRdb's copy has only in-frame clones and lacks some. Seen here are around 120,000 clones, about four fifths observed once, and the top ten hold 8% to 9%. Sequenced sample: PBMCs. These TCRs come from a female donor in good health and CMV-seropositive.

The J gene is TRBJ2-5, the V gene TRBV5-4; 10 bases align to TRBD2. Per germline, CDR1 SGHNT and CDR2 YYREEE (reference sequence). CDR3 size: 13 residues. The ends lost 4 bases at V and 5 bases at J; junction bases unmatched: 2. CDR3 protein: CASSPGLAETQYF. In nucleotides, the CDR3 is TGTGCCAGCAGCCCGGGACTAGCGGAGACCCAGTACTTC.

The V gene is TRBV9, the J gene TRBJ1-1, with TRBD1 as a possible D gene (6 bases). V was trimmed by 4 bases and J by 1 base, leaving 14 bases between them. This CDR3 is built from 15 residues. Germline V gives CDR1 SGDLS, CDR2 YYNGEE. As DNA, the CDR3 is TGTGCCAGCAGCCCTGGGACAAAGAGGAACACTGAAGCTTTCTTT. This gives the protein CASSPGTKRNTEAFF.

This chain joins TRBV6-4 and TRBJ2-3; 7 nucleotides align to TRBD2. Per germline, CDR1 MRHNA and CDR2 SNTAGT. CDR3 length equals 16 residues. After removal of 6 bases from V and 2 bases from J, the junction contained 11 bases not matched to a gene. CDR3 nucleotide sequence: TGTGCCAGCAGCTCTGGCCAGCGGGGAGACACAGATACGCAGTATTTT. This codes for CASSSGQRGDTDTQYF.

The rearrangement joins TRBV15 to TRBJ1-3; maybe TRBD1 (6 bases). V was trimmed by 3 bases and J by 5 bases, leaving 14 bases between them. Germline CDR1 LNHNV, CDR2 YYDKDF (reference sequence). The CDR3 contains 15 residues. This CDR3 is CATSSSGGARNTIYF. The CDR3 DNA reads TGTGCCACCAGCAGTTCTGGGGGGGCTAGAAACACCATATATTTT.

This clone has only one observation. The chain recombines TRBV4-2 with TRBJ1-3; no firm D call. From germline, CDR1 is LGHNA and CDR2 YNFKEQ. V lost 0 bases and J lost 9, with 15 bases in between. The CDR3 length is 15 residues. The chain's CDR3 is CASSQEVASRSTIYF. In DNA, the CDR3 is TGTGCCAGCAGCCAAGAAGTCGCTTCTAGGTCCACCATATATTTT.

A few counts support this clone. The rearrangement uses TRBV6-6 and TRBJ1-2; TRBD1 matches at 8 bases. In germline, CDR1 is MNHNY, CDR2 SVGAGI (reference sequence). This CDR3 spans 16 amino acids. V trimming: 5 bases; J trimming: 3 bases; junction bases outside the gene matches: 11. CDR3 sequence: CASSHPDRAQDYGYTF. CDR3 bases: TGTGCCAGCAGTCACCCGGACAGGGCGCAAGACTATGGCTACACCTTC.

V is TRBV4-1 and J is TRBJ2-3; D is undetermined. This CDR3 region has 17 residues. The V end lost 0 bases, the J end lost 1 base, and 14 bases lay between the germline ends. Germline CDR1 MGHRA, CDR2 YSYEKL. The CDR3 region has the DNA TGCGCCAGCAGCCAAGATTCCCCCTTGGGCGGCACAGATACGCAGTATTTT. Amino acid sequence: CASSQDSPLGGTDTQYF.

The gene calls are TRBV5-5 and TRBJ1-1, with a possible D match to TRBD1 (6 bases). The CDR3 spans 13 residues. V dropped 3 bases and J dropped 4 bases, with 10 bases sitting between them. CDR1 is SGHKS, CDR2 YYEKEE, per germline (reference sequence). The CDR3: CASSSGEFTEAFF. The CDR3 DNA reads TGTGCCAGCAGCTCAGGGGAGTTCACTGAAGCTTTCTTT.

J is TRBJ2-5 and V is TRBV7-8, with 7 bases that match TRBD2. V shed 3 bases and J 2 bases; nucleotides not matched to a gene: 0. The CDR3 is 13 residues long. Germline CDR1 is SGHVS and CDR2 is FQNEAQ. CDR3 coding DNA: TGTGCCAGCAGCTTGGGGGGGCAAGAGACCCAGTACTTC. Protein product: CASSLGGQETQYF.

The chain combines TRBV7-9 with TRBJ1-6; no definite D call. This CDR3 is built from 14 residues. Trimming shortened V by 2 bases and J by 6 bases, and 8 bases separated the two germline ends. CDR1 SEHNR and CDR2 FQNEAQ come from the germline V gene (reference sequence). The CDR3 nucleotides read TGTGCCAGCAGCTTACAATCGGGTAATTCACCCCTCCACTTT. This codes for CASSLQSGNSPLHF.

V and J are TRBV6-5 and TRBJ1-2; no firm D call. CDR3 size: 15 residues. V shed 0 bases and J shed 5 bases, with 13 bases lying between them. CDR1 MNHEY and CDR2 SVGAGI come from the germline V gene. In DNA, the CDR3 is TGTGCCAGCAGTTACTCGAGGTTGGTCGGATATGGCTACACCTTC. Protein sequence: CASSYSRLVGYGYTF.

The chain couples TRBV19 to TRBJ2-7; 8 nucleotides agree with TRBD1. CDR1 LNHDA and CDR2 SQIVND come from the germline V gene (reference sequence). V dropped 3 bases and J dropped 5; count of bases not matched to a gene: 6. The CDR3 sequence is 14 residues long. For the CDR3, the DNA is TGTGCCAGTAGTATCGGGGCAGGGGGCCACGAGCAGTACTTC. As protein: CASSIGAGGHEQYF.

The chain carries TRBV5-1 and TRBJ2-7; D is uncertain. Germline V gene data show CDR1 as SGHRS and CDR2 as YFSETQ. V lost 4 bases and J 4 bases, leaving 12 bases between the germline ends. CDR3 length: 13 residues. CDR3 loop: CASSPAERYEQYF. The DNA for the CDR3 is TGCGCCAGCAGCCCGGCGGAGCGTTACGAGCAGTACTTC. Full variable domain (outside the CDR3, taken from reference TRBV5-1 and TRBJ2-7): KAGVTQTPRYLIKTRGQQVTLSCSPISGHRSVSWYQQTPGQGLQFLFEYFSETQRNKGNFPGRFSGRQFSNSRSEMNVSTLELGDSALYLCASSPAERYEQYFGPGTRLTVT.